A selection of T cell receptor beta chains follows, all from one sample in a study of T-cell reconstitution after alpha-beta-depleted transplantation in children. TCRdb reanalysed the PCR reads using MiXCR and keeps one entry per CDR3 protein. Of approximately 800,000 distinct CDR3 sequences in the sample, approximately 15% are singletons; the top ten hold under 6%. This specimen was PBMCs, mostly from graft donor cells, taken 360 days after TCRalphabeta/CD19-depleted stem cell transplant. The receptors were gathered from a male patient between 10 and 17 years old who had a stem cell transplant for acute lymphoblastic leukemia, so the T cells may come from the graft donor. CDR3s include the opening cysteine and the closing phenylalanine or tryptophan. D genes are given only for firm matches.

d_gene: -; v_gene: TRBV5-6; j_gene: TRBJ2-2; CDR3aa: CASSLALLGDTGELFF
d_gene: TRBD1; v_gene: TRBV10-3; j_gene: TRBJ2-1; CDR3aa: CAILRDRGSYNEQFF
d_gene: -; v_gene: TRBV6-5; j_gene: TRBJ1-2; CDR3aa: CASSYSHASGLNYGYTF
d_gene: -; v_gene: TRBV2; j_gene: TRBJ2-1; CDR3aa: CASSPGPTNYPYNEQFF
d_gene: -; v_gene: TRBV20-1; j_gene: TRBJ2-5; CDR3aa: CSAPPDQETQYF
d_gene: TRBD2; v_gene: TRBV20-1; j_gene: TRBJ2-1; CDR3aa: CSARDRLAGGYNEQFF
d_gene: -; v_gene: TRBV29-1; j_gene: TRBJ1-4; CDR3aa: CSVGQLLNEKLFF
d_gene: -; v_gene: TRBV12-3/TRBV12-4; j_gene: TRBJ1-5; CDR3aa: CASSTGGDQPQHF
d_gene: -; v_gene: TRBV4-1; j_gene: TRBJ2-3; CDR3aa: CASSQGLTATDTQYF
d_gene: TRBD1; v_gene: TRBV6-2/TRBV6-3; j_gene: TRBJ2-7; CDR3aa: CASRPTGTTYEQYF
d_gene: -; v_gene: TRBV20-1; j_gene: TRBJ1-1; CDR3aa: CSARPWGRGNTEAFF
d_gene: -; v_gene: TRBV13; j_gene: TRBJ1-4; CDR3aa: CASSSTPGTGHEKLFF
d_gene: -; v_gene: TRBV7-3; j_gene: TRBJ2-7; CDR3aa: CASSGYRVGEQYF
d_gene: -; v_gene: TRBV12-5; j_gene: TRBJ1-5; CDR3aa: CASGSGPFNQPQHF
d_gene: TRBD2; v_gene: TRBV12-3/TRBV12-4; j_gene: TRBJ2-7; CDR3aa: CASSFFAGGPSYEQYF
d_gene: -; v_gene: TRBV6-2/TRBV6-3; j_gene: TRBJ2-7; CDR3aa: CASSTPEWVNEQYF
d_gene: -; v_gene: TRBV3-1; j_gene: TRBJ2-7; CDR3aa: CASSQEMGYEQYF
d_gene: -; v_gene: TRBV12-3/TRBV12-4; j_gene: TRBJ2-1; CDR3aa: CASRDITGLNYNEQFF
d_gene: TRBD1; v_gene: TRBV5-1; j_gene: TRBJ2-7; CDR3aa: CASSRQGAEQYF
d_gene: TRBD1; v_gene: TRBV12-3/TRBV12-4; j_gene: TRBJ1-3; CDR3aa: CASSFLQGVGNTIYF
d_gene: -; v_gene: TRBV5-6; j_gene: TRBJ2-4; CDR3aa: CASSLLVARNIQYF
d_gene: -; v_gene: TRBV20-1; j_gene: TRBJ2-3; CDR3aa: CSARVRGTDTQYF
d_gene: -; v_gene: TRBV27; j_gene: TRBJ2-1; CDR3aa: CASAHNDGNEQFF
d_gene: TRBD2; v_gene: TRBV29-1; j_gene: TRBJ2-3; CDR3aa: CSVGTPFSGSSTDTQYF
d_gene: -; v_gene: TRBV7-6; j_gene: TRBJ2-3; CDR3aa: CASSLGGSYTDTQYF
d_gene: -; v_gene: TRBV25-1; j_gene: TRBJ2-5; CDR3aa: CASRPGDQETQYF
d_gene: -; v_gene: TRBV27; j_gene: TRBJ1-2; CDR3aa: CASTPRPQIYGYTF
d_gene: -; v_gene: TRBV27; j_gene: TRBJ2-4; CDR3aa: CASSPLRGGNIQYF
d_gene: -; v_gene: TRBV29-1; j_gene: TRBJ1-5; CDR3aa: CSVPGLGNQPQHF
d_gene: -; v_gene: TRBV7-9; j_gene: TRBJ2-3; CDR3aa: CASSLVGLSDTQYF
d_gene: TRBD2; v_gene: TRBV5-1; j_gene: TRBJ2-3; CDR3aa: CASSLYTSGSYTDTQYF
d_gene: TRBD2; v_gene: TRBV5-1; j_gene: TRBJ2-3; CDR3aa: CASSLVTSGLGDTQYF
d_gene: TRBD1; v_gene: TRBV11-2; j_gene: TRBJ1-3; CDR3aa: CASSFGTVVGPSGNTIYF
d_gene: TRBD1; v_gene: TRBV12-3/TRBV12-4; j_gene: TRBJ2-7; CDR3aa: CASSLTPGTGGPEQYF
d_gene: -; v_gene: TRBV2; j_gene: TRBJ1-5; CDR3aa: CASSGPPQHF
d_gene: TRBD2; v_gene: TRBV7-9; j_gene: TRBJ2-1; CDR3aa: CASSARSGIDHEQFF
d_gene: TRBD1; v_gene: TRBV27; j_gene: TRBJ2-3; CDR3aa: CASSFRHRGATDTQYF
d_gene: TRBD2; v_gene: TRBV12-3/TRBV12-4; j_gene: TRBJ2-5; CDR3aa: CASRLAGGNQETQYF
d_gene: -; v_gene: TRBV15; j_gene: TRBJ2-7; CDR3aa: CATSPGLRDEQYF
d_gene: -; v_gene: TRBV4-1; j_gene: TRBJ2-5; CDR3aa: CASSQLAQSEETQYF
d_gene: -; v_gene: TRBV10-3; j_gene: TRBJ2-3; CDR3aa: CAISEPSPDTQYF
d_gene: -; v_gene: TRBV6-1; j_gene: TRBJ2-3; CDR3aa: CASSTGRTVTDTQYF
d_gene: TRBD2; v_gene: TRBV12-3/TRBV12-4; j_gene: TRBJ2-1; CDR3aa: CASSLDGRAYNEQFF
d_gene: -; v_gene: TRBV20-1; j_gene: TRBJ2-7; CDR3aa: CCATSGLTSSYEQYF
d_gene: -; v_gene: TRBV7-8; j_gene: TRBJ1-1; CDR3aa: CASSLAVYQGEAFF
d_gene: TRBD2; v_gene: TRBV6-1; j_gene: TRBJ2-7; CDR3aa: CASIVPGLARIEQYF
d_gene: -; v_gene: TRBV5-6; j_gene: TRBJ2-1; CDR3aa: CASSDPLSGSEQFF
d_gene: -; v_gene: TRBV7-9; j_gene: TRBJ2-7; CDR3aa: CASSLDPSFSSYEQYF
d_gene: -; v_gene: TRBV12-3/TRBV12-4; j_gene: TRBJ2-1; CDR3aa: CASKGSRGGAYNEQFF
d_gene: -; v_gene: TRBV27; j_gene: TRBJ2-7; CDR3aa: CASSWAPSPSYEQYF
d_gene: TRBD2; v_gene: TRBV12-3/TRBV12-4; j_gene: TRBJ2-7; CDR3aa: CASSRSGRRQYF
d_gene: -; v_gene: TRBV29-1; j_gene: TRBJ1-5; CDR3aa: CRTEYSNQPQHF
d_gene: TRBD1; v_gene: TRBV6-5; j_gene: TRBJ1-6; CDR3aa: CASSYDRGPRWNSPLHF
d_gene: -; v_gene: TRBV5-1; j_gene: TRBJ2-1; CDR3aa: CASSFFVFNEQFF
d_gene: -; v_gene: TRBV7-2; j_gene: TRBJ2-7; CDR3aa: CASSTYYEQYF
d_gene: TRBD1; v_gene: TRBV27; j_gene: TRBJ2-1; CDR3aa: CASSLSGQGQQFF
d_gene: -; v_gene: TRBV5-1; j_gene: TRBJ2-3; CDR3aa: CASSVQVSSTDTQYF
d_gene: -; v_gene: TRBV12-3/TRBV12-4; j_gene: TRBJ2-2; CDR3aa: CASSWPESTGELFF
d_gene: -; v_gene: TRBV29-1; j_gene: TRBJ2-1; CDR3aa: CSVGPSLAGYEQFF